A single sample gave rise to the 15 T cell receptor beta chains below, sequenced in a study of long-term antiretroviral therapy in people with HIV. The immunoSEQ assay was v3.0, run at survey level. Some clones are missing from TCRdb's copy, which holds only in-frame ones; the method was immunoSEQ multiplex PCR. This table holds 26,000 or so clones, around 80% found once. Source: unsorted PBMCs, taken 1.5 years before starting antiretroviral therapy. The receptors were gathered from a man between 18 and 35 years old with HIV.

V gene TRBV2 combines with J gene TRBJ1-2; tentatively, D is TRBD1 (5 bases). The length of the CDR3 is 13 residues. V was pared by 2 bases and J by 7 bases, with 11 bases between. CDR1 and CDR2 (germline): SNHLY, FYNNEI. This CDR3 reads CASSETPGGGYTF. The CDR3 nucleotides are TGTGCCAGCAGTGAAACCCCTGGGGGTGGCTACACCTTC.

The chain combines TRBV27 with TRBJ1-1, with no clear D. Germline-derived CDR1 and CDR2 are MNHEY and SMNVEV (reference sequence). The CDR3 extends over 13 amino acids. The V gene lost 0 bases and the J gene lost 1 base, with 3 bases spanning the gap. The CDR3 DNA reads TGTGCCAGCAGTTTATCAGCGAACACTGAAGCTTTCTTT. This encodes CASSLSANTEAFF.

This clone was counted between two and nine times. The chain links TRBV4-2 to TRBJ2-2; possibly TRBD1 for D (6 bases). This CDR3 contains 18 residues. The V gene's germline CDR1 is LGHNA and CDR2 YNFKEQ. Between the trimmed V and J ends, which lost 4 bases and 0 bases, there was a span of 18 bases. The CDR3 reads CASSPRQATNTNTGELFF. CDR3 DNA: TGTGCCAGCAGCCCCCGACAGGCCACGAACACGAACACCGGGGAGCTGTTTTTT.

This clone was picked up a small number of times. The J gene is TRBJ1-2, the V gene TRBV4-2, with D possibly TRBD1 on 6 matching bases. Trimming stripped 3 bases from V and 3 bases from J, with 17 bases between. The CDR3 length is 16 residues. Germline V gives CDR1 LGHNA, CDR2 YNFKEQ. Here the CDR3 reads CASSQAGQTDYYGYTF. As DNA, the CDR3 is TGTGCCAGCAGCCAGGCCGGACAGACGGACTACTATGGCTACACCTTC.

V gene TRBV30 combines with J gene TRBJ2-6; D possibly corresponds to TRBD1 (6 bases). The CDR3 length is 16 residues. V was trimmed by 3 bases and J by 4 bases, leaving 16 bases between them. Germline V gene lookup returns CDR1 GTSNPN and CDR2 SVGIG (reference sequence). The CDR3 nucleotides read TGTGCCTGGAGCGTACCACAGGGAAACGGGGCCAACGTCCTGACTTTC. This sequence encodes CAWSVPQGNGANVLTF.

This chain uses TRBV25-1 with TRBJ2-1; D could derive from TRBD1 or TRBD2 (7 bases each). Deletions cut 7 bases from V and 8 bases from J, with 18 bases between. Germline-derived CDR1 and CDR2 are MGHDK and SYGVNS. This CDR3 is 14 amino acids long. DNA of the CDR3: TGTGCCAGCACCCCGACAGGGAGGGCTGATGAGCAGTTCTTC. The encoded protein is CASTPTGRADEQFF.

The chain uses TRBV5-6 and TRBJ2-7, with 9 bases fitting TRBD2. Germline CDR1 and CDR2: SGHDT and YYEEEE. The CDR3 runs 19 residues. V was pared by 1 base and J by 2 bases, with 16 bases of the junction left unmatched. CDR3 nucleotides: TGTGCCAGCAGCTTGTGGCGAGCATTAGCGGGAGTGTTTGCCTACGAGCAGTACTTC. As protein: CASSLWRALAGVFAYEQYF.

This sequence joins TRBV6-6 and TRBJ1-3, with a tentative D call TRBD1 (5 bases). Trimming stripped 6 bases from V and 0 bases from J, with 12 bases between. The CDR3 length is 15 residues. Germline loops: CDR1 MNHNY, CDR2 SVGAGI (reference sequence). The CDR3 nucleotides are TGTGCCAGCAGGGGGCCCGGGAGCTCTGGAAACACCATATATTTT. Its translation is CASRGPGSSGNTIYF.

This clone was recorded a few times. The chain uses TRBV4-1 and TRBJ1-2; 7 bases agree with TRBD1. CDR3 size: 13 residues. Germline loops: CDR1 MGHRA, CDR2 YSYEKL. V was clipped by 4 bases and J by 4 bases; unmatched bases: 3. CDR3 in amino acids: CASSPGQVYGYTF. DNA of the CDR3: TGCGCCAGCAGCCCCGGACAGGTCTATGGCTACACCTTC.

This clone was seen a few times. This rearrangement joins TRBV10-2 to TRBJ2-7, with D uncertain. Trimming pared 2 bases from V and 4 bases from J, leaving 9 bases between. This CDR3 contains 13 residues. Germline lookup yields CDR1 WSHSY and CDR2 SAAADI. The CDR3 here is CASSEAPVYEQYF. In DNA form, the CDR3 reads TGCGCCAGCAGTGAGGCGCCAGTATACGAGCAGTACTTC.

The chain is built from TRBV18 and TRBJ2-7; 7 nucleotides line up with TRBD2. CDR1 is KGHSH, CDR2 LQKENI, per germline. CDR3 length: 12 residues. The ends lost 5 bases at V and 5 bases at J; junction bases unmatched: 3. DNA of the CDR3: TGTGCCAGCTCAGCGGCGGGGGACGAGCAGTACTTC. Translated, it gives CASSAAGDEQYF.

The chain combines TRBV4-1 with TRBJ2-5; 9 bases agree with TRBD2. The CDR3 has 15 residues. Germline V gives CDR1 MGHRA, CDR2 YSYEKL. The junction had 8 bases not matched to a gene; V was cut back by 4 bases and J by 5 bases. CDR3 sequence: CASSRDVAGDETQYF. DNA of the CDR3: TGCGCCAGCAGCCGAGACGTAGCGGGGGATGAGACCCAGTACTTC.

The chain couples TRBV7-9 to TRBJ1-2; 7 bases fit TRBD1. V shed 3 bases and J 8 bases; nucleotides not matched to a gene: 15. The CDR3 runs 16 residues. In germline, CDR1 is SEHNR, CDR2 FQNEAQ (reference sequence). DNA of the CDR3: TGTGCCAGCAGCTTCAGTCCGGGACAGTCAGGGGAGGGCTACACCTTC. This encodes CASSFSPGQSGEGYTF.

This chain uses TRBV2 with TRBJ1-2; no clear D. The length of the CDR3 is 12 residues. Deletions cut 7 bases from V and 8 bases from J, with 14 bases between. The V gene's germline CDR1 is SNHLY and CDR2 FYNNEI. CDR3 bases: TGTGCCAGCAACCCACCTCTTTGGGGCTACACCTTC. Protein sequence: CASNPPLWGYTF.

This clone is labeled medium-sized. The same CDR3 is also encoded by other DNA sequences in this sample. The chain couples TRBV19 to TRBJ1-1, with D uncertain. From germline, CDR1 is LNHDA and CDR2 SQIVND (reference sequence). The CDR3 totals 11 residues. V lost 6 bases and J lost 4, with 6 bases in between. CDR3 bases: TGTGCCAGTAGGGTGGGCACTGAAGCTTTCTTT. This encodes CASRVGTEAFF.